This TCR beta chain comes out of a study of cytomegalovirus exposure and HLA in healthy donors. The study's findings and limits: Highly shared variants forming one cluster were likely a sequencing artifact. There were some public TCRs occurring in many donors, but most TCR sequences were rare. Reports indicate that TCR beta sequences accurately predicted the HLA-A and HLA-B alleles of most subjects.

PCR used 60 Vbeta primers and 13 Jbeta primers. The method was immunoSEQ multiplex PCR; TCRdb's version includes in-frame clones alone and lacks a portion of them. The listing records 150,000 or so clones. In regard to this clone: Its target is not known.

V was clipped by 2 bases and J by 3 bases; unmatched bases: 6. CDR1 LGHNA and CDR2 YSLEER come from the germline V gene. The CDR3 contains 15 residues. V is TRBV4-3 and J is TRBJ1-2, with 7 bases identical to TRBD1. The receptor was derived from a man between 18 and 35 years old in good health and CMV-seronegative. The sample taken for sequencing was PBMCs. CDR3 amino acids: CASSQYKGTDYGYTF. The CDR3 DNA is TGCGCCAGCAGCCAATATAAAGGGACAGACTATGGCTACACCTTC.